This entry features one TCR beta chain sequence. The antigen is not known. This entry belongs to a study of cytomegalovirus exposure and HLA in healthy donors. The CDR3 covers 13 residues. With 0 bases removed from V and 2 bases from J, the gap between germline ends came to 5 bases. Germline V gives CDR1 SGHDT, CDR2 YYEEEE. The PCR was carried out with 60 Vbeta primers and 13 Jbeta primers. Assay: immunoSEQ multiplex PCR; the TCRdb copy retains only in-frame clones and omits some. This sample has some 120,000 clones, with about three quarters found just once. Points from the study as a whole: Per a later analysis, HLA-associated TCR beta chains showed more clonal expansion than other, equally common TCR beta chains.

The chain combines TRBV5-6 with TRBJ1-2; unclear D gene. The receptor was derived from a human donor in good health. Material: PBMCs. The CDR3 loop reads CASSLVSNYGYTF. DNA for the CDR3: TGTGCCAGCAGCTTGGTTAGCAACTATGGCTACACCTTC.